This T cell receptor beta chain was found in a study of regulatory T cells. Whole-study findings and limits: Hydrophobic residues at CDR3 positions 6 and 7 were enriched in conventional CD4+ T cells of CD3G-deficient patients. Regulatory T cells showed the strongest V-J pair restriction and V/J gene skewing among patient repertoires.

The PCR used 52 TRBV and 13 TRBJ primers. This table comes from immunoSEQ multiplex PCR, and its TCRdb copy is limited to in-frame clones, with some not included. This table holds under 45,000 clones, roughly 90% found once. Trimming left V 4 bases short and J 5 bases short, with 11 bases between. Germline V gene data show CDR1 as MNHNS and CDR2 as SASEGT. CDR3 size: 13 residues. With regard to this clone: The antigen is undetermined.

The receptor was isolated from a person aged 18 to 30 with CD3G deficiency. Sequencing was performed on conventional CD4+ T cells sorted from blood. The genes are TRBV6-1 and TRBJ1-1; tentative D call: TRBD1 (6 bases). CDR3: CASSVEGVTEAFF. In DNA, the CDR3 is TGTGCCAGCAGTGTTGAGGGGGTAACTGAAGCTTTCTTT.